This T cell receptor (beta chain) is drawn from a study of identical twins. A universal primer site came from template switching; cDNA carried unique molecular identifiers. TCRdb fed the 5' RACE reads into MiXCR, producing one record per CDR3 protein. This sample carries some 900,000 distinct CDR3 sequences, around 12% of them seen once, and the ten largest clones take about 1.6%. CDR1 is ENHRY, CDR2 SYGVKD, per germline. Trimming removed 4 bases from V and 1 base from J; junction bases left unmatched: 10. CDR3 length: 19 amino acids. This clonotype was seen a handful of times. The data were also submitted as part of a second study, on yellow fever vaccine responses in identical twins.

Sequences were obtained from PBMCs. This TCR derives from a woman aged 18-29 years in good health. V is TRBV10-3 and J is TRBJ2-1, with 13 nucleotides matching TRBD2. CDR3 sequence: CAISGLTGTSGVSYNEQFF. The CDR3 DNA reads as TGTGCCATCAGTGGCCTGACAGGGACTAGCGGGGTATCCTACAATGAGCAGTTCTTC.